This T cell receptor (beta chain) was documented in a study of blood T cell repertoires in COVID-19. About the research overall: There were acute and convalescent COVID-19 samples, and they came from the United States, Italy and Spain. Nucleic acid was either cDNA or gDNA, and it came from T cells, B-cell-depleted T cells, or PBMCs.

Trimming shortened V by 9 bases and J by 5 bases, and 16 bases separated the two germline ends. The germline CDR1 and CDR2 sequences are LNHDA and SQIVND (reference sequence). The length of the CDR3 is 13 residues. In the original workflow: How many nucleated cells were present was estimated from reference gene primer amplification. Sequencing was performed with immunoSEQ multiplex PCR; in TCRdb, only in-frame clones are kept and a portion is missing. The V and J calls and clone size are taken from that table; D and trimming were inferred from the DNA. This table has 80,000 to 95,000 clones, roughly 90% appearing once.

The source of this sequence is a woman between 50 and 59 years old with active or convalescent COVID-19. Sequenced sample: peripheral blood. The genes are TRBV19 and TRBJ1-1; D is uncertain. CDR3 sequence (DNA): TGTGCCAGCCAACAGAGGGTTTTAACTGAAGCTTTCTTT. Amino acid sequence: CASQQRVLTEAFF.